The 27 T cell receptor beta chains listed next were all sequenced from one sample in a study of cytomegalovirus exposure and HLA in healthy donors (dated by TCRdb to 2016 to 2017). The library was prepared using the immunoSEQ multiplex PCR assay. The multiplex PCR relied on a mix of 60 forward primers for TCR Vbeta segments and 13 reverse primers for TCR Jbeta segments. The table was pulled from immuneACCESS by TCRdb, which kept in-frame rearrangements only. Such tables lose some clones; where checked, under half of the loss comes from unresolved V genes, and the rest has no known cause. This sample has about 200,000 clones in its table, and over 65% of those were observed once. Nearly 3% of the sample rests with the top ten. The sample taken for sequencing was PBMCs. These receptors came from a woman younger than 45 in good health and CMV-seronegative.

There are a few counts of this clone. At one boundary the junction diverges from the germline segment, which might be a read error. CDR3 sequence reads: CASSPYGGGYGYPF. The DNA of the CDR3 is TGTGCCAGCAGCCCATATGGGGGCGGCTATGGCTACCCCTTC. The chain carries TRBV9 and TRBJ1-2; D might be TRBD1 (6 bases). The CDR3 is 14 amino acids. Germline-derived CDR1 and CDR2 are SGDLS and YYNGEE.

CDR3 DNA sequence: TGTGCCAGCAGCCAATCGTGGGGCAGCTCCTACGAGCAGTACTTC. Translated: CASSQSWGSSYEQYF. The V call is TRBV4-2, the J call TRBJ2-7; D might be TRBD1 (5 bases). Trimming left V 2 bases short and J 0 bases short, with 11 bases between. CDR1 LGHNA and CDR2 YNFKEQ come from the germline V gene. There are 15 residues in the CDR3.

The CDR3 nucleotides read TGTGCCAGCAGTGATAACAGGGGGCTTACTGAAGCTTTCTTT. It specifies CASSDNRGLTEAFF. The chain couples TRBV6-4 to TRBJ1-1; 9 nucleotides line up with TRBD1. The germline gives CDR1 MRHNA, CDR2 SNTAGT. V shed 3 bases, J shed 5 bases, and the junction held 4 bases outside the gene matches. This CDR3 comprises 14 residues.

This clone has only a few counts. The chain combines TRBV7-3 with TRBJ1-5; no firm D call. The CDR3 has 10 residues. Trimming removed 5 bases at V and 8 bases at J, with 4 bases between. CDR1 and CDR2 (germline): SGHTA, FQGTGA. This CDR3 reads CASSLEPQHF. CDR3 coding DNA: TGTGCCAGCAGCCTCGAGCCCCAGCATTTT.

The V and J genes are TRBV4-2 and TRBJ1-6, with D uncertain. Germline V gene sequence: CDR1 LGHNA, CDR2 YNFKEQ. Trimming left V 0 bases short and J 10 bases short, with 13 bases between. This CDR3 region has 15 residues. The CDR3 reads CASSQEEGTGSPLHF. The CDR3 DNA reads TGTGCCAGCAGCCAAGAAGAGGGAACGGGATCACCCCTCCACTTT.

The genes are TRBV7-2 and TRBJ1-5, with D perhaps matching TRBD1 (6 bases). CDR3 size: 15 residues. Germline V lookup: CDR1 SGHTA, CDR2 FQGNSA. The V and J ends lost 5 bases and 7 bases respectively, with 18 bases between them. The CDR3 loop reads CASSPFTGGPQPQHF. For the CDR3, the DNA is TGTGCCAGCAGCCCCTTTACGGGGGGCCCGCAGCCCCAGCATTTT.

This clone occurred a few times. The chain links TRBV29-1 to TRBJ1-1, with D maybe TRBD1 (5 bases). V was shortened by 4 bases and J by 1 base, with 13 bases between the two germline ends. Germline V CDR1 and CDR2: SQVTM, ANQGSEA. CDR3 length: 14 residues. CDR3 DNA sequence: TGCAGCGTTGGGACCCACGGGGGGAACACTGAAGCTTTCTTT. This gives the protein CSVGTHGGNTEAFF.

The rearrangement links TRBV27 to TRBJ2-1; D may be TRBD2 (6 bases). The CDR3 is 17 residues long. Germline-derived CDR1 and CDR2 are MNHEY and SMNVEV (reference sequence). Trimming removed 1 base at V and 3 bases at J, with 16 bases between. The CDR3 region is CASSLWVGGDGYNEQFF. In DNA form, the CDR3 reads TGTGCCAGCAGTTTATGGGTTGGAGGGGACGGCTACAATGAGCAGTTCTTC.

This chain uses TRBV28 with TRBJ1-1, with D possibly matching TRBD1 (5 bases). This CDR3 is 15 amino acids long. Looked up from germline, CDR1 is MDHEN and CDR2 is SYDVKM. V was cut by 8 bases and J by 0 bases, with 16 bases left in between. The CDR3 region has the DNA TGTGCCAGCTCCCCCCCTGGCAGGGTGAACACTGAAGCTTTCTTT. Residues: CASSPPGRVNTEAFF. Filled out from reference TRBV28 and TRBJ1-1, the complete variable domain reads DVKVTQSSRYLVKRTGEKVFLECVQDMDHENMFWYRQDPGLGLRLIYFSYDVKMKEKGDIPEGYSVSREKKERFSLILESASTNQTSMYLCASSPPGRVNTEAFFGQGTRLTVV.

Only a few counts were recorded for this clone. The gene calls are TRBV27 and TRBJ2-3; D is ambiguous. Germline CDR1 reads MNHEY; CDR2 reads SMNVEV (reference sequence). Trimming removed 3 bases at V and 0 bases at J, with 10 bases between. CDR3 length equals 15 residues. CDR3 coding DNA: TGTGCCAGCAGTTTGGGCTTCTCTAGCACAGATACGCAGTATTTT. Translated, it gives CASSLGFSSTDTQYF.

This rearrangement joins TRBV2 to TRBJ2-3, with 8 bases identical to TRBD2. The CDR3 loop spans 13 amino acids. V dropped 3 bases and J dropped 5; count of bases not matched to a gene: 1. Germline CDR1 SNHLY, CDR2 FYNNEI. The CDR3 protein is CASSEGLGDTQYF. The CDR3 coding sequence is TGTGCCAGCAGTGAGGGACTAGGAGATACGCAGTATTTT.

This clone appeared a few times. The V call is TRBV7-3, the J call TRBJ2-3; TRBD2 matches at 8 bases. After removal of 6 bases from V and 8 bases from J, the junction contained 7 bases not matched to a gene. The CDR3 runs 13 residues. Germline V gene data show CDR1 as SGHTA and CDR2 as FQGTGA. The CDR3, as DNA: TGTGCCAGCAGGTTACCTGCGGGGGGTACGCAGTATTTT. This gives the protein CASRLPAGGTQYF.

The rearrangement uses TRBV6-1 and TRBJ2-5, with 13 bases matching TRBD2. The J call is doubtful: the DNA matches TRBJ2-7 better. Germline V CDR1 and CDR2: MNHNS, SASEGT. The CDR3 sequence is 16 residues long. The DNA of the CDR3 is TGTGCCAGCAGTGATTTAGGGACTAGCGGGACCTACGAGCAGTACTTC. Translating gives CASSDLGTSGTYEQYF.

This chain uses TRBV5-5 with TRBJ1-2; no clear D gene. The V gene lost 0 bases and the J gene lost 8 bases, with 8 bases spanning the gap. CDR3 length equals 12 residues. The germline CDR1 and CDR2 sequences are SGHKS and YYEKEE (reference sequence). The CDR3 DNA follows: TGTGCCAGCAGCTTGGAACTATGGGGCTACACCTTC. Its translation: CASSLELWGYTF.

This chain uses TRBV13 with TRBJ1-3, with 8 bases that match TRBD1. V shed 4 bases and J 3 bases; nucleotides not matched to a gene: 2. CDR1 and CDR2 (germline): PRHDT, FYEKMQ (reference sequence). CDR3 length: 14 residues. The DNA for the CDR3 is TGTGCCAGCAGCTGGGACAGGCATGGAAACACCATATATTTT. This codes for CASSWDRHGNTIYF.

The rearrangement joins TRBV29-1 to TRBJ1-2; 10 bases fit TRBD1. Germline-derived CDR1 and CDR2 are SQVTM and ANQGSEA. The CDR3 runs 14 residues. Trimming removed 4 bases from V and 7 bases from J; junction bases left unmatched: 9. Written as DNA, the CDR3 is TGCAGCGTTGTATGGGACAGGGGATTCGGTGGCTACACCTTC. Its protein is CSVVWDRGFGGYTF.

V is TRBV10-1 and J is TRBJ2-1; tentative D call: TRBD2 (7 bases). Trimming left V 4 bases short and J 1 base short, with 14 bases between. CDR3 length: 16 residues. The germline CDR1 and CDR2 sequences are WNHNN and SYGVQD (reference sequence). The CDR3 loop is CASSAGGGFSYNEQFF. The CDR3 DNA sequence: TGCGCCAGCAGTGCGGGGGGCGGATTTTCCTACAATGAGCAGTTCTTC.

The chain carries TRBV4-1 and TRBJ2-7; 7 bases map to TRBD2. V gave up 1 base and J gave up 1 base; unmatched junction bases: 4. The germline V gene has CDR1 MGHRA and CDR2 YSYEKL. The CDR3 has 15 amino acids. CDR3 region: CASSQVGGKSYEQYF. In nucleotides, the CDR3 is TGCGCCAGCAGCCAAGTGGGGGGGAAGTCCTACGAGCAGTACTTC.

This clone turned up a few times. The chain has TRBV10-3 and TRBJ1-5; 10 nucleotides line up with TRBD1. CDR1 is ENHRY and CDR2 is SYGVKD in the germline V gene. V was clipped by 4 bases and J by 5 bases; unmatched bases: 5. CDR3 length: 15 residues. The chain's CDR3 is CAISATGGPDQPQHF. CDR3 nucleotides: TGTGCCATCAGTGCGACAGGGGGCCCTGATCAGCCCCAGCATTTT.

The V gene is TRBV28, the J gene TRBJ2-7, with D perhaps matching TRBD2 (7 bases). The CDR3 length is 14 residues. CDR1 and CDR2 (germline): MDHEN, SYDVKM. The germline V and J ends were trimmed by 6 bases and 2 bases, with 14 bases remaining between them. The DNA of the CDR3 is TGTGCCAGCAGCAACCGGGGGGCCGCCTACGAGCAGTACTTC. Translated: CASSNRGAAYEQYF.

The V gene is TRBV4-3, the J gene TRBJ1-2; D not resolved. Trimming took off 3 bases at V and 5 bases at J, with 16 bases between the two ends. Germline CDR1 is LGHNA and CDR2 is YSLEER. This CDR3 spans 15 amino acids. This CDR3 reads CASSHGFDLRYGYTF. As DNA, the CDR3 is TGCGCCAGCAGCCATGGGTTCGACCTGCGGTATGGCTACACCTTC.

Worth noting for this clone: This CDR3 is also generated by other DNA sequences in the sample. J is TRBJ2-6 and V is TRBV6-4; weak D call: TRBD1 (6 bases). CDR1 is MRHNA and CDR2 is SNTAGT in the germline V gene. The CDR3 is 16 amino acids. V gave up 0 bases and J gave up 0 bases, with 6 bases separating them. The CDR3 here is CASSDSGGSGANVLTF. As DNA, the CDR3 is TGTGCCAGCAGTGACTCAGGGGGCTCTGGGGCCAACGTCCTGACTTTC.

The chain has TRBV5-4 and TRBJ1-2, with D perhaps matching TRBD1 (6 bases). CDR1 is SGHNT and CDR2 is YYREEE in the germline V gene (reference sequence). The CDR3 has 13 amino acids. Trimming removed 4 bases at V and 5 bases at J, with 12 bases between. CDR3 nucleotides: TGTGCCAGCAGCCTCGGGACACTTTATGGCTACACCTTC. The encoded protein is CASSLGTLYGYTF.

This rearrangement joins TRBV4-1 to TRBJ1-2; 9 positions match TRBD1. The trim removed 3 bases at V and 4 bases at J, leaving 9 bases unmatched. Germline V CDR1 and CDR2: MGHRA, YSYEKL. The CDR3 covers 16 residues. CDR3 nucleotides: TGCGCCAGCAGCCATCCCACAGGGGGCTCAGTCTATGGCTACACCTTC. Its translation is CASSHPTGGSVYGYTF.

This chain joins TRBV29-1 and TRBJ2-7, with 9 bases matching TRBD1. With 6 bases clipped from V and 6 bases from J, the junction kept 15 bases outside the gene matches. CDR1 is SQVTM, CDR2 ANQGSEA, per germline. This CDR3 is 15 amino acids long. CDR3 amino acids: CSVRGTGGALGEQYF. The CDR3 nucleotides are TGCAGCGTCCGAGGAACAGGGGGCGCGTTGGGCGAGCAGTACTTC.

This clone was counted between two and nine times. The chain employs TRBV18 and TRBJ1-5, with a tentative D call TRBD1 (6 bases). There are 15 residues in the CDR3. Trimming pared 4 bases from V and 0 bases from J, leaving 10 bases between. The V gene's germline CDR1 is KGHSH and CDR2 LQKENI. The CDR3, as DNA: TGTGCCAGCTCACTTGACAGGAATAGCAATCAGCCCCAGCATTTT. Protein: CASSLDRNSNQPQHF.

The genes are TRBV29-1 and TRBJ2-3, with D possibly TRBD2 on 6 matching bases. This CDR3 comprises 14 residues. Germline loops: CDR1 SQVTM, CDR2 ANQGSEA. Trimming took 6 bases from V and 4 from J, leaving 17 bases between them. The CDR3 region has the DNA TGCAGCGTCGGTGTCGGGTGGGGGGCAGATACGCAGTATTTT. It is translated as CSVGVGWGADTQYF.